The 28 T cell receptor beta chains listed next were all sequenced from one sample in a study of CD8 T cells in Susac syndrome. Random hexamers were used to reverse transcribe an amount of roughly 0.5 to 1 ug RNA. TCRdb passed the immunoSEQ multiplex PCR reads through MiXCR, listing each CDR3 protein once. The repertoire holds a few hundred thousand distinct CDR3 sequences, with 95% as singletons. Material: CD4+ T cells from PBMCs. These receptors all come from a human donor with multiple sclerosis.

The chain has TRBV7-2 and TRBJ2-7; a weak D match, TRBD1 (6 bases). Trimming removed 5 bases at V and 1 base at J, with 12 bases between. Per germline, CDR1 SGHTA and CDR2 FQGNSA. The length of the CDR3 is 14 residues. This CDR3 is CASSPDRWSYEQYF. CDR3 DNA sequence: TGTGCCAGCAGCCCTGACAGGTGGTCCTACGAGCAGTACTTC. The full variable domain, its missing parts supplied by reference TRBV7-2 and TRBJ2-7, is GAGVSQSPSNKVTEKGKDVELRCDPISGHTALYWYRQSLGQGLEFLIYFQGNSAPDKSGLPSDRFSAERTGGSVSTLTIQRTQQEDSAVYLCASSPDRWSYEQYFGPGTRLTVT.

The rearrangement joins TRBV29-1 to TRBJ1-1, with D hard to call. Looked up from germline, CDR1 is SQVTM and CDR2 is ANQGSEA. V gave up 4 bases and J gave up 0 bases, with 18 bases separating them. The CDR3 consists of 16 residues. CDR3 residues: CSVGEVADILNTEAFF. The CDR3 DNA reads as TGCAGCGTTGGGGAGGTGGCAGATATTTTGAACACTGAAGCTTTCTTT. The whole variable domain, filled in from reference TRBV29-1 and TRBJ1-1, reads SAVISQKPSRDICQRGTSLTIQCQVDSQVTMMFWYRQQPGQSLTLIATANQGSEATYESGFVIDKFPISRPNLTFSTLTVSNMSPEDSSIYLCSVGEVADILNTEAFFGQGTRLTVV.

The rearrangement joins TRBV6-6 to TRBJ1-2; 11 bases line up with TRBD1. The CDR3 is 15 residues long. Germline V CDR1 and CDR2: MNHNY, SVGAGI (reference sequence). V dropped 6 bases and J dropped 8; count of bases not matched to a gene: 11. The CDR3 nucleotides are TGTGCCAGCAGCCCTCCCGGACAGGGGGCAGAAGGCTACACCTTC. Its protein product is CASSPPGQGAEGYTF.

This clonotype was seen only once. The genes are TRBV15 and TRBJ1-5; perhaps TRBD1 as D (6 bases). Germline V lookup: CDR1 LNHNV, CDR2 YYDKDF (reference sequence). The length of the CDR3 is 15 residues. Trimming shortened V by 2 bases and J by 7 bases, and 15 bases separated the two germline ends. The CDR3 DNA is TGTGCCACCAGCAGAAACAGGGTATCCCCACAGCCCCAGCATTTT. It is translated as CATSRNRVSPQPQHF.

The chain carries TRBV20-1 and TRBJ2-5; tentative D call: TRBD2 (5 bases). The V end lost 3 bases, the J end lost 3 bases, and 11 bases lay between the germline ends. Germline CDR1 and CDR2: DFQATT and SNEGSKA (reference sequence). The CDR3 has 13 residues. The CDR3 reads CSASRDGEETQYF. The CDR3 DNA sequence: TGCAGTGCTAGTCGCGACGGGGAAGAGACCCAGTACTTC.

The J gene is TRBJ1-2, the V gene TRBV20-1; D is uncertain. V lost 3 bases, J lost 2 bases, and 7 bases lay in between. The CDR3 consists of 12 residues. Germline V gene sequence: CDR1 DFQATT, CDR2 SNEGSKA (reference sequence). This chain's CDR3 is CSASGRNYGYTF. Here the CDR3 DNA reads TGCAGTGCTAGTGGGCGGAACTATGGCTACACCTTC.

The CDR3 spells CASRETANYGYTF. CDR3 bases: TGTGCCAGCAGGGAGACAGCTAACTATGGCTACACCTTC. This sequence joins TRBV27 and TRBJ1-2; a weak D match, TRBD1 (5 bases). Deletions cut 6 bases from V and 0 bases from J, with 8 bases between. CDR3 size: 13 residues. Germline CDR1 is MNHEY and CDR2 is SMNVEV (reference sequence).

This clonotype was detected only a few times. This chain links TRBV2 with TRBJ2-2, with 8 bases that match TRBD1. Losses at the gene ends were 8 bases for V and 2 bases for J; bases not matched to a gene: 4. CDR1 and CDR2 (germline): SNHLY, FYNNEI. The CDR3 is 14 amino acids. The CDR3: CASRGQGNTGELFF. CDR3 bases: TGTGCCAGCCGTGGACAGGGTAACACCGGGGAGCTGTTTTTT.

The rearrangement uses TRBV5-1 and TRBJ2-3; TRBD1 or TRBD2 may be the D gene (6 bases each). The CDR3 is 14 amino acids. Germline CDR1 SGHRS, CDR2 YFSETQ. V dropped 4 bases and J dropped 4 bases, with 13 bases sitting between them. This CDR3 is CASSVQGGPDTQYF. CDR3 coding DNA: TGCGCCAGCAGCGTACAGGGAGGCCCAGATACGCAGTATTTT.

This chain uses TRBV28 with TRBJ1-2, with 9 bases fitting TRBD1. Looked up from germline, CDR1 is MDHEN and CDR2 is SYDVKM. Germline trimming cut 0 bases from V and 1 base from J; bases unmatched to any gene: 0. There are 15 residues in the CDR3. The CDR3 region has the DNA TGTGCCAGCAGTTTATGGACAGGGGGTAACTATGGCTACACCTTC. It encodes CASSLWTGGNYGYTF.

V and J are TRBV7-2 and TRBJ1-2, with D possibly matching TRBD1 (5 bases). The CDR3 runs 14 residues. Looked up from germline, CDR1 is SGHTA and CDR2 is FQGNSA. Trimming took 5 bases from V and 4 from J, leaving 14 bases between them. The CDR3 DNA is TGTGCCAGCAGCATGGGACCGACACCCTATGGCTACACCTTC. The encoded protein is CASSMGPTPYGYTF.

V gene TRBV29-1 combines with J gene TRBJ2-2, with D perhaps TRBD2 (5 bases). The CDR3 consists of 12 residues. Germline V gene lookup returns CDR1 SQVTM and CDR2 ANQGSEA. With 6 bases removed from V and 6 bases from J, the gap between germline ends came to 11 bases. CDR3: CSVGKIAGELFF. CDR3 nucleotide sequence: TGCAGCGTCGGGAAGATTGCCGGGGAGCTGTTTTTT.

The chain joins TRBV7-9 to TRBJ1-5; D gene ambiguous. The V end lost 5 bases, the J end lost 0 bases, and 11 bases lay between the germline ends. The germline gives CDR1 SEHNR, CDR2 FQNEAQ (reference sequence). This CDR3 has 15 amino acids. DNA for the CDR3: TGTGCCAGCAGCCTAGGAGGTAATAGCAATCAGCCCCAGCATTTT. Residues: CASSLGGNSNQPQHF.

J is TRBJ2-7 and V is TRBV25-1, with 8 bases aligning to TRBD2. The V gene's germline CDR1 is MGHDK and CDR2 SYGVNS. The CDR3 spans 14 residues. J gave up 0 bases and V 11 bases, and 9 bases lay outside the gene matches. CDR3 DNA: TGTGCCTCGGTCGGCGGGGGGAGCTCCTACGAGCAGTACTTC. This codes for CASVGGGSSYEQYF.

CDR3 sequence: CASSDLTSYEQYF. The CDR3 DNA reads TGTGCCAGCAGTGATCTAACCAGCTACGAGCAGTACTTC. The rearrangement uses TRBV2 and TRBJ2-7; D gene uncertain. CDR3 length: 13 residues. Germline lookup yields CDR1 SNHLY and CDR2 FYNNEI. Trimming shortened V by 3 bases and J by 3 bases, and 9 bases separated the two germline ends. The variable domain in full, completed from reference TRBV2 and TRBJ2-7, reads EPEVTQTPSHQVTQMGQEVILRCVPISNHLYFYWYRQILGQKVEFLVSFYNNEISEKSEIFDDQFSVERPDGSNFTLKIRSTKLEDSAMYFCASSDLTSYEQYFGPGTRLTVT.

The CDR3 spells CSAVNYGYTF. The CDR3 region has the DNA TGCAGTGCTGTTAACTATGGCTACACCTTC. This chain uses TRBV20-1 with TRBJ1-2; D is uncertain. Trimming pared 5 bases from V and 1 base from J, leaving 2 bases between. CDR1 DFQATT and CDR2 SNEGSKA come from the germline V gene (reference sequence). The CDR3 extends over 10 amino acids.

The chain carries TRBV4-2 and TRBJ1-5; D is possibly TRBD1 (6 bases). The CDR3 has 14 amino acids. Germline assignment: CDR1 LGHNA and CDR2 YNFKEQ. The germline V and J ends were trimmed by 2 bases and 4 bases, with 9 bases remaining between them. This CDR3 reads CASSQFGTNQPQHF. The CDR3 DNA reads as TGTGCCAGCAGCCAATTCGGGACAAATCAGCCCCAGCATTTT.

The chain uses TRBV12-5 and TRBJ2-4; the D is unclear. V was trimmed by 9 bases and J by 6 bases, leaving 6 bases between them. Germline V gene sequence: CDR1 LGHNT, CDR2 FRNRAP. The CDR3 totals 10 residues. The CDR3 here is CASAGNIQYF. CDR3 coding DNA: TGTGCTAGCGCCGGAAACATTCAGTACTTC.

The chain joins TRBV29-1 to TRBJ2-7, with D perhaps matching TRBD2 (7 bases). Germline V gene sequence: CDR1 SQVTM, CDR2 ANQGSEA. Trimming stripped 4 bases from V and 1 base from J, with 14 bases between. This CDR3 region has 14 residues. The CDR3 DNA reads TGCAGCGTTGGTCCACGGGGGGCGTCCTACGAGCAGTACTTC. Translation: CSVGPRGASYEQYF.

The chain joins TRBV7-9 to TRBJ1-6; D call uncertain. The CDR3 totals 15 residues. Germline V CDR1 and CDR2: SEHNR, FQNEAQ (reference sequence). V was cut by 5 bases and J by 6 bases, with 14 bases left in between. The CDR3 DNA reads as TGTGCCAGCAGCCCAGGCGATGCCAGTAATTCACCCCTCCACTTT. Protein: CASSPGDASNSPLHF.

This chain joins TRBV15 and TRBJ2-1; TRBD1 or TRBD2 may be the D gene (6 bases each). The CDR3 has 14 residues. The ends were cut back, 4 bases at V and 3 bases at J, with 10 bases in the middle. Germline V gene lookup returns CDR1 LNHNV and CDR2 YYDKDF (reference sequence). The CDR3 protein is CATSNGGFYNEQFF. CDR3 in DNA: TGTGCCACCAGCAACGGGGGCTTCTACAATGAGCAGTTCTTC.

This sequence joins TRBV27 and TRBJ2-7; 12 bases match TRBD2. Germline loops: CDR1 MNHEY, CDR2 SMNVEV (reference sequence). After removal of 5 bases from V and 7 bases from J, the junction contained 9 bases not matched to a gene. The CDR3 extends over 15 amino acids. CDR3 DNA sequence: TGTGCCAGCAGTCCGGCTAGCGGGAGGGCTGGGGAGCAGTACTTC. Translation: CASSPASGRAGEQYF.

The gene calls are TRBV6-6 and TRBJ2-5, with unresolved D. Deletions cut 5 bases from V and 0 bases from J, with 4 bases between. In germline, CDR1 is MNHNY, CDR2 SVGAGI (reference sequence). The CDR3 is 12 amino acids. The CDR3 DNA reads TGTGCCAGCAGTACGTACCAAGAGACCCAGTACTTC. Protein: CASSTYQETQYF.

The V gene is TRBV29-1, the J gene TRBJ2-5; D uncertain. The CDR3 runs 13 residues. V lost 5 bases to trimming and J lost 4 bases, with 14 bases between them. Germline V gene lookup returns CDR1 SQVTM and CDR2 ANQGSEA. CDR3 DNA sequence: TGCAGCGTTCAGGAGCTCGTGGGAGAGACCCAGTACTTC. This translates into CSVQELVGETQYF.

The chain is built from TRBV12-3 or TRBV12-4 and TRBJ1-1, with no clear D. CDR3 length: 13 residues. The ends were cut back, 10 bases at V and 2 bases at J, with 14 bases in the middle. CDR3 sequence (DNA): TGTGCCACCGCGTGGCAGCTTAACACTGAAGCTTTCTTT. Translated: CATAWQLNTEAFF.

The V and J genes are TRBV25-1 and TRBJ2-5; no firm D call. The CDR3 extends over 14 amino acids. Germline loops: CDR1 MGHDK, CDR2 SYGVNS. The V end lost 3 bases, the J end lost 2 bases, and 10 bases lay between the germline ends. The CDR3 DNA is TGTGCCAGCAGTGACCTGACAAGACAAGAGACCCAGTACTTC. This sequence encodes CASSDLTRQETQYF.

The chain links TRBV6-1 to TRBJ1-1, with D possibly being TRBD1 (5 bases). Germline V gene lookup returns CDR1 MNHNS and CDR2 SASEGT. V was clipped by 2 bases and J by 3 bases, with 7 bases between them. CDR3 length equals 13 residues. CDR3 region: CASSELGDTEAFF. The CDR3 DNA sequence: TGTGCCAGCAGTGAATTAGGGGACACTGAAGCTTTCTTT.

The CDR3 DNA is TGCAGTGCTCGAGTAGCGGGAGCGAACACCGGGGAGCTGTTTTTT. This translates into CSARVAGANTGELFF. The V gene is TRBV20-1, the J gene TRBJ2-2; TRBD2 matches at 9 bases. The V gene end was trimmed by 5 bases and the J gene end by 0 bases; junction bases not matched to a gene: 4. Germline-derived CDR1 and CDR2 are DFQATT and SNEGSKA (reference sequence). CDR3 length: 15 residues.